The 18 T cell receptor beta chains below were found in one sample sequenced in a study of T cell changes during pregnancy in multiple sclerosis. The table came from immunoSEQ multiplex PCR; TCRdb's copy has only in-frame clones and leaves some out. This sample carries under 50,000 clones, approximately 94% of them seen once, and the ten largest clones take around 4.2%. This specimen consisted of CD8+ T cells from peripheral blood mononuclear cells, obtained in the first trimester of pregnancy. All receptors derive from a female donor with multiple sclerosis, enrolled in a pregnancy study.

In DNA form, the CDR3 reads TGTGCCAGCAGTCGAACAGGGAATTCAGGCTACACCTTC. Its translation is CASSRTGNSGYTF. The chain employs TRBV9 and TRBJ1-2, with D possibly matching TRBD1 (6 bases). CDR1 is SGDLS, CDR2 YYNGEE, per germline. The CDR3 covers 13 residues. Trimming took 5 bases from V and 8 from J, leaving 16 bases between them.

CDR3 coding DNA: TGCGCCAGCAGCTTGGCGGGACAGGAGATATACGAGCAGTACTTC. Translating gives CASSLAGQEIYEQYF. The chain uses TRBV5-1 and TRBJ2-7; the match to TRBD1 covers 8 bases. Per the germline V gene, CDR1 is SGHRS and CDR2 is YFSETQ. The CDR3 loop spans 15 amino acids. V was clipped by 0 bases and J by 4 bases; unmatched bases: 6.

This chain connects TRBV10-1 to TRBJ2-1; no clear D. The CDR3 is made up of 12 amino acids. V dropped 2 bases and J dropped 7 bases, with 6 bases sitting between them. CDR1 is WNHNN, CDR2 SYGVQD, per germline (reference sequence). The CDR3 bases are TGCGCCAGCAGTGAGATAGTTAATGAGCAGTTCTTC. Its translation: CASSEIVNEQFF.

The chain is built from TRBV10-3 and TRBJ1-1; 9 bases line up with TRBD1. Germline V lookup: CDR1 ENHRY, CDR2 SYGVKD. Trimming cost V 10 bases and J 5 bases; bases outside gene matches: 11. CDR3 size: 14 residues. The CDR3 here is CATILGQGETEAFF. CDR3 DNA sequence: TGTGCCACGATCCTGGGACAGGGAGAGACTGAAGCTTTCTTT.

This clone has a single count. This chain links TRBV7-3 with TRBJ1-5, with TRBD1 as a possible D gene (6 bases). Trimming removed 5 bases at V and 0 bases at J, with 23 bases between. This CDR3 has 19 residues. The germline CDR1 and CDR2 sequences are SGHTA and FQGTGA. The CDR3 bases are TGTGCCAGCAGCGCCCGGGACAATTTTCAACGATATAGCAATCAGCCCCAGCATTTT. This codes for CASSARDNFQRYSNQPQHF.

This chain uses TRBV7-9 with TRBJ2-2, with 11 positions matching TRBD2. CDR1 and CDR2 (germline): SEHNR, FQNEAQ (reference sequence). The CDR3 has 16 amino acids. The J segment lost 3 bases and the V segment lost 6 bases, leaving 6 bases of the junction unmatched. CDR3 loop: CASSIAGGPDTGELFF. CDR3 nucleotides: TGTGCCAGCAGTATAGCGGGAGGGCCAGACACCGGGGAGCTGTTTTTT. The variable domain in full, completed from reference TRBV7-9 and TRBJ2-2, reads DTGVSQNPRHKITKRGQNVTFRCDPISEHNRLYWYRQTLGQGPEFLTYFQNEAQLEKSRLLSDRFSAERPKGSFSTLEIQRTEQGDSAMYLCASSIAGGPDTGELFFGEGSRLTVL.

The rearrangement joins TRBV4-1 to TRBJ2-3; D not resolved. CDR3 length: 12 residues. V lost 1 base and J lost 5, with 4 bases in between. Germline CDR1 MGHRA, CDR2 YSYEKL. CDR3 DNA: TGCGCCAGCAGCCAAGCGGGAGATACGCAGTATTTT. Translated, it gives CASSQAGDTQYF.

The V and J genes are TRBV27 and TRBJ2-2, with D possibly being TRBD2 (5 bases). Germline CDR1 and CDR2: MNHEY and SMNVEV (reference sequence). The germline V and J ends were trimmed by 0 bases and 6 bases, with 14 bases remaining between them. The CDR3 runs to 16 residues. The CDR3 coding sequence is TGTGCCAGCAGTTTATCGTGGCTAGCTAGGTCCGGGGAGCTGTTTTTT. This sequence encodes CASSLSWLARSGELFF.

This clone was detected only a few times. This sequence joins TRBV7-3 and TRBJ1-1; D is ambiguous. This CDR3 region has 15 residues. From germline, CDR1 is SGHTA and CDR2 FQGTGA. Trimming cost V 2 bases and J 6 bases, with 16 bases left between them. This chain's CDR3 is CASSLGVISSSEAFF. For the CDR3, the DNA is TGTGCCAGCAGCTTAGGCGTTATTTCTAGCTCTGAAGCTTTCTTT.

The gene calls are TRBV7-9 and TRBJ2-3, with D possibly matching TRBD2 (6 bases). Trimming stripped 1 base from V and 2 bases from J, with 13 bases between. The CDR3 consists of 16 residues. Looked up from germline, CDR1 is SEHNR and CDR2 is FQNEAQ (reference sequence). CDR3 sequence (DNA): TGTGCCAGCAGCTTAGTACCAGCGGGCCTCACAGATACGCAGTATTTT. This encodes CASSLVPAGLTDTQYF.

Comment on this clone: This sample also contains other DNA sequences that code for the same CDR3. The CDR3 sequence: CASSHGTGYGYTF. The CDR3 DNA sequence: TGCGCCAGCAGCCATGGGACAGGCTATGGCTACACCTTC. The rearrangement joins TRBV4-1 to TRBJ1-2, with TRBD1 matching over 8 bases. V lost 3 bases and J lost 4; bases outside the gene matches: 1. The CDR3 is 13 amino acids. Looked up from germline, CDR1 is MGHRA and CDR2 is YSYEKL.

J is TRBJ2-3 and V is TRBV5-4; maybe TRBD2 (5 bases). V was shortened by 0 bases and J by 2 bases, with 16 bases between the two germline ends. This CDR3 spans 17 amino acids. Per the germline V gene, CDR1 is SGHNT and CDR2 is YYREEE (reference sequence). As DNA, the CDR3 is TGTGCCAGCAGCTTGGAAACGGGTAGCGTGTACACAGATACGCAGTATTTT. Residues: CASSLETGSVYTDTQYF.

The chain couples TRBV5-5 to TRBJ2-2; the D is unclear. Germline CDR1 reads SGHKS; CDR2 reads YYEKEE (reference sequence). The CDR3 runs to 13 residues. Trimming stripped 5 bases from V and 7 bases from J, with 12 bases between. The CDR3 spells CASRREVHGELFF. DNA for the CDR3: TGTGCCAGCAGGAGAGAGGTGCACGGGGAGCTGTTTTTT.

The chain has TRBV19 and TRBJ2-1; 7 bases match TRBD2. V shed 3 bases, J shed 4 bases, and the junction held 3 bases outside the gene matches. The CDR3 loop spans 14 amino acids. Germline-derived CDR1 and CDR2 are LNHDA and SQIVND (reference sequence). CDR3: CASSMVGGYNEQFF. Written as DNA, the CDR3 is TGTGCCAGTAGTATGGTGGGGGGGTACAATGAGCAGTTCTTC.

The rearrangement joins TRBV5-8 to TRBJ2-7; possible D gene TRBD2, 5 bases. The CDR3 length is 15 residues. Germline loops: CDR1 SGHTS, CDR2 YDEGEE. V lost 0 bases and J 4 bases, leaving 14 bases between the germline ends. The CDR3, as DNA: TGTGCCAGCAGCTTGGGGCGGACTGTCTATTACGAGCAGTACTTC. Translated: CASSLGRTVYYEQYF. The full variable domain, its missing parts supplied by reference TRBV5-8 and TRBJ2-7, is EAGVTQSPTHLIKTRGQQATLRCSPISGHTSVYWYQQALGLGLQFLLWYDEGEERNRGNFPPRFSGRQFPNYSSELNVNALELEDSALYLCASSLGRTVYYEQYFGPGTRLTVT.

This clone was seen once. The CDR3 reads CASSFWDRGNEQFF. CDR3 nucleotide sequence: TGTGCCAGCAGTTTTTGGGACAGGGGGAATGAGCAGTTCTTC. V is TRBV27 and J is TRBJ2-1; 11 bases fit TRBD1. Germline assignment: CDR1 MNHEY and CDR2 SMNVEV (reference sequence). The CDR3 length is 14 residues. V lost 3 bases, J lost 7 bases, and 2 bases stayed unmatched.

V usage is TRBV21-1 and J usage is TRBJ2-7; the table's D call of TRBD2 was not tested on the DNA. TRBV21-1 corresponds to a pseudogene. The CDR3 has 11 amino acids. The CDR3 reads CASSGGYEQYF. In DNA form, the CDR3 reads TGTGCCAGCAGTGGAGGGTACGAGCAGTACTTC.

V usage is TRBV29-1 and J usage is TRBJ2-2, with D possibly being TRBD2 (6 bases). Germline CDR1 SQVTM, CDR2 ANQGSEA. The CDR3 is made up of 14 amino acids. V was shortened by 1 base and J by 5 bases, with 11 bases between the two germline ends. This chain's CDR3 is CSVEAGVSTGELFF. DNA of the CDR3: TGCAGCGTTGAAGCGGGGGTATCGACCGGGGAGCTGTTTTTT.